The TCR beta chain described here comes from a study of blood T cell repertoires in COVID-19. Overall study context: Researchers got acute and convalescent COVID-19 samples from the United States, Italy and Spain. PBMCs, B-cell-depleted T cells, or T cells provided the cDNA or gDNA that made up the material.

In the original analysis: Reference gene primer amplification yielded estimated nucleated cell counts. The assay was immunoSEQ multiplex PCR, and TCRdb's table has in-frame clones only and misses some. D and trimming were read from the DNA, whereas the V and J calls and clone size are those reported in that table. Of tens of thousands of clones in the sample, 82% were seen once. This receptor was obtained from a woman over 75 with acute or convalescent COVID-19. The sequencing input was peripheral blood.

CDR3 residues: CASSVQRSNEQFF. In DNA form, the CDR3 reads TGTGCCAGCAGCGTCCAGCGGAGCAATGAGCAGTTCTTC. This chain connects TRBV7-3 to TRBJ2-1; D is perhaps TRBD2 (5 bases). CDR3 size: 13 residues. Trimming took off 5 bases at V and 6 bases at J, with 11 bases between the two ends. CDR1 SGHTA and CDR2 FQGTGA come from the germline V gene. The whole variable domain, filled in from reference TRBV7-3 and TRBJ2-1, reads GAGVSQTPSNKVTEKGKYVELRCDPISGHTALYWYRQSLGQGPEFLIYFQGTGAADDSGLPNDRFFAVRPEGSVSTLKIQRTERGDSAVYLCASSVQRSNEQFFGPGTRLTVL.